The 19 T cell receptor beta chains in this list originate from one sample, sequenced in a study of T-cell reconstitution after alpha-beta-depleted transplantation in children. A TCRbeta library incorporating unique molecular identifiers was prepared. TCRdb itself ran the PCR reads through MiXCR, one entry per CDR3 protein. This sample has tens of thousands of distinct CDR3 sequences, with under 60% found just once. Sequenced material: peripheral blood, taken before TCRalphabeta/CD19-depleted stem cell transplant. The receptors originated from a boy under two years old with SCID, due to receive a stem cell transplant.

The chain has TRBV6-2 or TRBV6-3 and TRBJ2-7; either TRBD1 or TRBD2 may supply D (6 bases each). This CDR3 is 15 amino acids long. Trimming took off 7 bases at V and 0 bases at J, with 16 bases between the two ends. Germline V gives CDR1 MNHEY, CDR2 SVGEGT. The CDR3 protein is CASTLGGLSSYEQYF. The CDR3 nucleotides read TGTGCCAGCACTTTGGGGGGCCTCAGCTCCTACGAGCAGTACTTC.

The chain has TRBV27 and TRBJ2-1, with 9 bases identical to TRBD1. The CDR3 runs 16 residues. With V trimmed by 3 bases and J by 4 bases, 7 bases remained unmatched. Germline assignment: CDR1 MNHEY and CDR2 SMNVEV (reference sequence). The CDR3 DNA is TGTGCCAGCAGTTTGGACGGGACAGGGCCTTACAATGAGCAGTTCTTC. It yields the protein CASSLDGTGPYNEQFF.

This rearrangement joins TRBV7-9 to TRBJ2-2; TRBD1 matches 7 bases. The CDR3 runs 15 residues. Germline V gene lookup returns CDR1 SEHNR and CDR2 FQNEAQ (reference sequence). V lost 6 bases to trimming and J lost 3 bases; unmatched junction nucleotides: 7. The DNA of the CDR3 is TGTGCCAGCAGTATCGACAGGGCGGACACCGGGGAGCTGTTTTTT. This translates into CASSIDRADTGELFF.

This clonotype occurred once. This chain joins TRBV20-1 and TRBJ1-5; D is unresolved. CDR1 is DFQATT and CDR2 is SNEGSKA in the germline V gene (reference sequence). V was clipped by 2 bases and J by 3 bases, with 8 bases between them. The CDR3 totals 13 residues. CDR3 in DNA: TGCAGTGCTAGACAGTTCAACAATCAGCCCCAGCATTTT. Residues: CSARQFNNQPQHF.

This clonotype has a handful of counts. CDR3 nucleotide sequence: TGTGCCAGCAGGGAAAGACAGAACACAGATACGCAGTATTTT. This translates into CASRERQNTDTQYF. This rearrangement joins TRBV7-2 to TRBJ2-3; TRBD1 is a possible D gene (5 bases). This CDR3 region has 14 residues. The germline V and J ends were trimmed by 6 bases and 2 bases, with 12 bases remaining between them. Germline values: CDR1 SGHTA, CDR2 FQGNSA.

This clonotype was counted only a few times. This chain connects TRBV4-3 to TRBJ1-2; D ambiguous. The germline CDR1 and CDR2 sequences are LGHNA and YSLEER. CDR3 length: 14 residues. The V end lost 0 bases, the J end lost 2 bases, and 7 bases lay between the germline ends. The CDR3 nucleotides are TGCGCCAGCAGCCAAGATAAAGCCAACTATGGCTACACCTTC. Protein sequence: CASSQDKANYGYTF.

The rearrangement links TRBV28 to TRBJ2-2; 7 bases align to TRBD2. Germline-derived CDR1 and CDR2 are MDHEN and SYDVKM. The CDR3 runs 18 residues. V gave up 6 bases and J gave up 7 bases; unmatched junction bases: 20. DNA of the CDR3: TGTGCCAGCAGACCCGGGGGGATAGCGGGTGTGCGGAGCGGGGAGCTGTTTTTT. It specifies CASRPGGIAGVRSGELFF. The full variable domain, completed using reference TRBV28 and TRBJ2-2, is DVKVTQSSRYLVKRTGEKVFLECVQDMDHENMFWYRQDPGLGLRLIYFSYDVKMKEKGDIPEGYSVSREKKERFSLILESASTNQTSMYLCASRPGGIAGVRSGELFFGEGSRLTVL.

Many counts were recorded for this clonotype. The J gene is TRBJ1-5, the V gene TRBV6-6, with 8 positions matching TRBD1. Per germline, CDR1 MNHNY and CDR2 SVGAGI (reference sequence). This CDR3 comprises 15 residues. With V trimmed by 8 bases and J by 0 bases, 6 bases remained unmatched. This CDR3 reads CASHRTGNSNQPQHF. The DNA for the CDR3 is TGTGCCAGCCACAGGACAGGGAATAGCAATCAGCCCCAGCATTTT.

This clonotype was counted only a few times. CDR3 protein: CASSLAYNEQFF. Here the CDR3 DNA reads TGTGCCAGCAGCTTAGCATATAATGAGCAGTTCTTC. The chain couples TRBV7-2 to TRBJ2-1; D unclear. The V end was cut by 0 bases, the J end by 7 bases, with 4 bases between. CDR1 is SGHTA and CDR2 is FQGNSA in the germline V gene. This CDR3 comprises 12 residues.

The chain combines TRBV7-6 with TRBJ2-6, with D possibly being TRBD2 (6 bases). Trimming took 5 bases from V and 0 from J, leaving 17 bases between them. This CDR3 has 18 amino acids. Per the germline V gene, CDR1 is SGHVS and CDR2 is FNYEAQ. CDR3 sequence (DNA): TGTGCCAGCAGCCAACCGGGACTGGCGCTCTCTGGGGCCAACGTCCTGACTTTC. Residues: CASSQPGLALSGANVLTF.

The CDR3 reads CASSLDPNTEAFF. CDR3 coding DNA: TGCGCCAGCAGCTTGGATCCGAACACTGAAGCTTTCTTT. This sequence joins TRBV5-1 and TRBJ1-1; no reliable D call. This CDR3 has 13 amino acids. Per germline, CDR1 SGHRS and CDR2 YFSETQ. The ends were cut back, 0 bases at V and 1 base at J, with 4 bases in the middle.

This clonotype has more than one count but fewer than ten. The rearrangement uses TRBV6-2 or TRBV6-3 and TRBJ1-2; TRBD1 might be the D (5 bases). The germline CDR1 and CDR2 sequences are MNHEY and SVGEGT. The CDR3 has 15 residues. Trimming removed 6 bases at V and 7 bases at J, with 21 bases between. CDR3 in DNA: TGTGCCAGCAGCCATACCGGGACGACCTATGGTGGCTACACCTTC. Translated, it gives CASSHTGTTYGGYTF.

CDR3 amino acids: CASSPSGTSTDTQYF. For the CDR3, the DNA is TGTGCCAGCAGCCCAAGCGGAACTAGCACAGATACGCAGTATTTT. This chain connects TRBV11-3 to TRBJ2-3; D possibly corresponds to TRBD2 (5 bases). The V gene lost 5 bases and the J gene lost 0 bases, with 12 bases spanning the gap. This CDR3 region has 15 residues. Germline V gene data show CDR1 as SGHNT and CDR2 as YENEEA.

The chain joins TRBV9 to TRBJ1-2, with D possibly matching TRBD1 (6 bases). Germline CDR1 reads SGDLS; CDR2 reads YYNGEE. The V end lost 4 bases, the J end lost 4 bases, and 17 bases lay between the germline ends. The CDR3 runs to 15 residues. The CDR3 DNA follows: TGTGCCAGCAGCCCTACATCTGGACAGATCTATGGCTACACCTTC. It translates to CASSPTSGQIYGYTF.

This clonotype occurred a few times. The J gene is TRBJ2-3, the V gene TRBV5-1, with 9 bases identical to TRBD2. Germline CDR1 reads SGHRS; CDR2 reads YFSETQ. CDR3 size: 15 residues. Trimming removed 4 bases from V and 0 bases from J; junction bases left unmatched: 3. The CDR3 bases are TGCGCCAGCAGCCCAAGCGGGGGGAGCACAGATACGCAGTATTTT. Its translation is CASSPSGGSTDTQYF.

The table lists this clonotype with a few counts. The chain carries TRBV18 and TRBJ2-3; D is possibly TRBD1 (5 bases). Germline CDR1 reads KGHSH; CDR2 reads LQKENI. The V gene lost 6 bases and the J gene lost 2 bases, with 12 bases spanning the gap. This CDR3 region has 14 residues. The chain's CDR3 is CASSDSQDTDTQYF. CDR3 sequence (DNA): TGTGCCAGCTCTGACAGCCAGGACACAGATACGCAGTATTTT.

The sample holds a few counts of this clonotype. V gene TRBV20-1 combines with J gene TRBJ1-4; TRBD1 might be the D (5 bases). Germline V gene data show CDR1 as DFQATT and CDR2 as SNEGSKA (reference sequence). This CDR3 comprises 12 residues. CDR3 protein: CSQDTLNEKLFF. CDR3 nucleotide sequence: TGCAGCCAGGACACGTTAAATGAAAAACTGTTTTTT.

This clonotype turned up a few times. The rearrangement uses TRBV7-6 and TRBJ1-1; no reliable D call. Trimming removed 2 bases from V and 1 base from J, with 5 bases in between. The CDR3 has 13 residues. CDR1 is SGHVS, CDR2 FNYEAQ, per germline. CDR3 nucleotides: TGTGCCAGCAGCTTATTAGAGAACACTGAAGCTTTCTTT. Its translation is CASSLLENTEAFF.

The genes are TRBV12-3 or TRBV12-4 and TRBJ2-3, with unresolved D. Trimming stripped 3 bases from V and 2 bases from J, with 18 bases between. The CDR3 consists of 17 residues. CDR3 protein: CASSLTWAGRVTDTQYF. CDR3 DNA sequence: TGTGCCAGCAGTTTGACGTGGGCAGGCCGGGTCACAGATACGCAGTATTTT.